The 24 T cell receptor beta chains presented below share a single source sample, sequenced in a study of CD8 T cells in Susac syndrome. RNA, at about 0.45 to 1 ug, was reverse transcribed with random hexamers. TCRdb ran MiXCR on the immunoSEQ multiplex PCR reads and lists one entry per CDR3 protein. This sample yields around 200,000 distinct CDR3 sequences, of which under 97% are seen a single time; around 0.09% belongs to the top ten. The specimen sequenced was CD4+ T cells from PBMCs. All receptors come from a human donor with multiple sclerosis.

This sequence joins TRBV5-1 and TRBJ1-1, with D unresolved. V dropped 0 bases and J dropped 2 bases, with 8 bases sitting between them. CDR3 size: 14 residues. Germline V gene lookup returns CDR1 SGHRS and CDR2 YFSETQ. The CDR3 loop is CASSLEVSNTEAFF. As DNA, the CDR3 is TGCGCCAGCAGCTTGGAGGTTAGCAACACTGAAGCTTTCTTT.

The chain recombines TRBV4-2 with TRBJ2-5, with D tentatively TRBD2 (6 bases). The CDR3 consists of 18 residues. The V and J ends lost 0 bases and 2 bases respectively, with 19 bases between them. Per the germline V gene, CDR1 is LGHNA and CDR2 is YNFKEQ. CDR3: CASSQEPGRGVSQETQYF. For the CDR3, the DNA is TGTGCCAGCAGCCAAGAACCCGGGCGGGGCGTTAGTCAAGAGACCCAGTACTTC.

The chain is built from TRBV10-3 and TRBJ2-7, with a tentative D call TRBD1 (5 bases). Germline V CDR1 and CDR2: ENHRY, SYGVKD. V was trimmed by 4 bases and J by 3 bases, leaving 7 bases between them. This CDR3 has 12 residues. The CDR3, as DNA: TGTGCCATCAGTGCGACAGACTACGAGCAGTACTTC. Translation gives CAISATDYEQYF.

This chain joins TRBV28 and TRBJ2-7; TRBD1 aligns across 8 bases. J lost 2 bases, V lost 6 bases, and 6 bases had no gene match. This CDR3 is 14 amino acids long. In germline, CDR1 is MDHEN, CDR2 SYDVKM. CDR3 DNA sequence: TGTGCCAGCAGAACGGACAGGGAGCCCTACGAGCAGTACTTC. It translates to CASRTDREPYEQYF.

The chain carries TRBV5-1 and TRBJ2-5; 12 bases are a match to TRBD2. Germline V gene data show CDR1 as SGHRS and CDR2 as YFSETQ. V lost 5 bases to trimming and J lost 0 bases; unmatched junction nucleotides: 5. The length of the CDR3 is 16 residues. The CDR3, as DNA: TGCGCCAGCAGTCTACTAGCGGGGGGCAACCAAGAGACCCAGTACTTC. It is translated as CASSLLAGGNQETQYF. Together with reference TRBV5-1 and TRBJ2-5, the CDR3 gives the full variable domain: KAGVTQTPRYLIKTRGQQVTLSCSPISGHRSVSWYQQTPGQGLQFLFEYFSETQRNKGNFPGRFSGRQFSNSRSEMNVSTLELGDSALYLCASSLLAGGNQETQYFGPGTRLLVL.

V and J are TRBV7-9 and TRBJ1-1, with D unclear. This CDR3 region has 13 residues. Trimming pared 11 bases from V and 4 bases from J, leaving 17 bases between. Germline CDR1 and CDR2: SEHNR and FQNEAQ (reference sequence). The CDR3 region is CACQKQQATEAFF. The CDR3, as DNA: TGTGCCTGCCAGAAACAGCAGGCCACTGAAGCTTTCTTT.

The chain has TRBV20-1 and TRBJ2-3; perhaps TRBD2 as D (6 bases). Germline values: CDR1 DFQATT, CDR2 SNEGSKA (reference sequence). The V gene lost 3 bases and the J gene lost 1 base, with 11 bases spanning the gap. The CDR3 loop spans 14 amino acids. The CDR3 region is CSARIPGGTDTQYF. The CDR3 nucleotides are TGCAGTGCTAGGATTCCGGGGGGCACAGATACGCAGTATTTT.

The chain links TRBV24-1 to TRBJ2-3; 8 nucleotides agree with TRBD1. V shed 8 bases and J 1 base; nucleotides not matched to a gene: 4. This CDR3 region has 14 residues. Germline lookup yields CDR1 KGHDR and CDR2 SFDVKD. The CDR3 nucleotides read TGTGCCACCACGGCGACAGGGGGCACAGATACGCAGTATTTT. Amino acids: CATTATGGTDTQYF.

The CDR3 DNA reads as TGTGCCAGCACCAAGTCGTGGGACGGCTACACCTTC. Translated: CASTKSWDGYTF. The rearrangement links TRBV2 to TRBJ1-2; D might be TRBD1 (5 bases). With 7 bases removed from V and 8 bases from J, the gap between germline ends came to 14 bases. The CDR3 runs 12 residues. CDR1 SNHLY and CDR2 FYNNEI come from the germline V gene.

The chain combines TRBV19 with TRBJ1-4, with D uncertain. The V end lost 7 bases, the J end lost 8 bases, and 14 bases lay between the germline ends. CDR3 length equals 13 residues. Germline loops: CDR1 LNHDA, CDR2 SQIVND (reference sequence). The CDR3 here is CASIGRRAEKLFF. The DNA for the CDR3 is TGTGCCAGTATCGGCCGAAGGGCGGAAAAACTGTTTTTT.

The rearrangement joins TRBV11-2 to TRBJ2-2, with unresolved D. The CDR3 runs to 14 residues. Germline V gene data show CDR1 as SGHAT and CDR2 as FQNNGV. V was trimmed by 3 bases and J by 5 bases, leaving 10 bases between them. CDR3 protein: CASSFVLSTGELFF. The CDR3 region has the DNA TGTGCCAGCAGCTTCGTTTTGAGTACCGGGGAGCTGTTTTTT.

The rearrangement links TRBV2 to TRBJ2-7; 7 nucleotides line up with TRBD1. This CDR3 has 12 residues. Losses at the gene ends were 7 bases for V and 2 bases for J; bases not matched to a gene: 2. Germline V gene sequence: CDR1 SNHLY, CDR2 FYNNEI. CDR3 protein: CASKGATYEQYF. In DNA, the CDR3 is TGTGCCAGCAAGGGGGCAACCTACGAGCAGTACTTC.

J is TRBJ1-1 and V is TRBV6-2 or TRBV6-3; D ambiguous. V gave up 0 bases and J gave up 6 bases, with 11 bases separating them. The CDR3 is made up of 14 amino acids. Germline CDR1 and CDR2: MNHEY and SVGEGT. The CDR3 loop is CASSYSGGLAEAFF. DNA of the CDR3: TGTGCCAGCAGTTACTCGGGAGGCCTGGCTGAAGCTTTCTTT.

The J gene is TRBJ2-5, the V gene TRBV29-1, with TRBD2 as a possible D gene (5 bases). This CDR3 comprises 13 residues. V shed 2 bases and J shed 2 bases, with 9 bases lying between them. Germline lookup yields CDR1 SQVTM and CDR2 ANQGSEA. This CDR3 reads CSVERGIQETQYF. DNA for the CDR3: TGCAGCGTTGAACGAGGGATTCAAGAGACCCAGTACTTC.

The gene calls are TRBV10-3 and TRBJ2-1; maybe TRBD2 (6 bases). Looked up from germline, CDR1 is ENHRY and CDR2 is SYGVKD. This CDR3 contains 15 residues. CDR3 sequence: CVTEERLALANEQFF. The CDR3, as DNA: TGTGTTACGGAGGAACGCCTAGCGCTAGCGAATGAGCAGTTCTTC.

This clonotype was recorded once. The DNA for the CDR3 is TGCGCCAGCAGCTTGGCCGATGTTAGAGAGACCCAGTACTTC. It encodes CASSLADVRETQYF. V usage is TRBV5-1 and J usage is TRBJ2-5; D unresolved. Germline V gene lookup returns CDR1 SGHRS and CDR2 YFSETQ. The V end was cut by 0 bases, the J end by 4 bases, with 10 bases between. The CDR3 consists of 14 residues.

The chain links TRBV6-5 to TRBJ2-1, with 8 nucleotides matching TRBD2. The CDR3 has 14 residues. The germline V gene has CDR1 MNHEY and CDR2 SVGAGI. With V trimmed by 2 bases and J by 9 bases, 6 bases remained unmatched. The CDR3 sequence: CASSYAGGPGEQFF. CDR3 DNA sequence: TGTGCCAGCAGTTACGCGGGGGGCCCGGGTGAGCAGTTCTTC.

Details on this clonotype: Relative to the germline gene, one junction end is altered; a read error may explain this. V is TRBV30 and J is TRBJ2-5; 7 bases are shared with TRBD1. Per the germline V gene, CDR1 is GTSNPN and CDR2 is SVGIG (reference sequence). This CDR3 is built from 12 residues. This CDR3 is CAWKGAQGTQYF. The CDR3 DNA reads as TGTGCCTGGAAGGGGGCCCAAGGGACCCAGTACTTC.

The gene calls are TRBV15 and TRBJ1-2, with 7 positions matching TRBD1. In germline, CDR1 is LNHNV, CDR2 YYDKDF (reference sequence). J was trimmed by 3 bases and V by 3 bases; bases with no gene match: 7. The CDR3 spans 15 residues. This CDR3 is CATSRRPGTDYGYTF. The CDR3 nucleotides read TGTGCCACCAGCAGGCGCCCCGGGACAGACTATGGCTACACCTTC.

This clonotype occurred once. V is TRBV30 and J is TRBJ1-1; D remains ambiguous. Germline V CDR1 and CDR2: GTSNPN, SVGIG (reference sequence). This CDR3 comprises 14 residues. V was cut by 0 bases and J by 0 bases, with 8 bases left in between. The CDR3 region is CAWSVLGVNTEAFF. CDR3 sequence (DNA): TGTGCCTGGAGTGTTCTTGGGGTGAACACTGAAGCTTTCTTT.

The V and J genes are TRBV6-5 and TRBJ1-2; D is ambiguous. Trimming cost V 11 bases and J 7 bases, with 8 bases left between them. The CDR3 is 9 residues long. In germline, CDR1 is MNHEY, CDR2 SVGAGI. The chain's CDR3 is CAYLFGYTF. The CDR3 DNA is TGTGCCTACTTGTTTGGCTACACCTTC.

This rearrangement joins TRBV20-1 to TRBJ1-4; D is unclear. From germline, CDR1 is DFQATT and CDR2 SNEGSKA (reference sequence). V lost 3 bases and J lost 0, with 8 bases in between. The CDR3 is 14 amino acids. The CDR3 sequence: CSASVVATNEKLFF. The CDR3 DNA is TGCAGTGCTAGCGTCGTTGCAACTAATGAAAAACTGTTTTTT.

The rearrangement uses TRBV5-6 and TRBJ1-2; D gene uncertain. Trimming took off 1 base at V and 2 bases at J, with 12 bases between the two ends. The germline gives CDR1 SGHDT, CDR2 YYEEEE. The CDR3 totals 15 residues. The CDR3 spells CASSLWIGGNYGYTF. The CDR3 nucleotides read TGTGCCAGCAGCTTGTGGATTGGAGGGAACTATGGCTACACCTTC.

This chain uses TRBV11-2 with TRBJ1-6; D might be TRBD1 (5 bases). V dropped 1 base and J dropped 9 bases, with 13 bases sitting between them. The CDR3 runs to 15 residues. The germline V gene has CDR1 SGHAT and CDR2 FQNNGV. For the CDR3, the DNA is TGTGCCAGCAGCTTAGGAGGGGCTAGGGGTTCACCCCTCCACTTT. It specifies CASSLGGARGSPLHF.